One sample yielded the 31 T cell receptor beta chains listed below, sequenced in a study of blood T cell repertoires in COVID-19. TCRdb's copy holds only in-frame clones and misses some; the assay was immunoSEQ multiplex PCR. The sample records roughly 98,000 clones, 75% to 90% being singletons. Source material: peripheral blood. The source of these receptors is a human donor in a cohort sampled during active COVID-19.

The chain is built from TRBV5-1 and TRBJ2-1; unclear D gene. Trimming cost V 0 bases and J 0 bases, with 7 bases left between them. There are 15 residues in the CDR3. CDR1 SGHRS and CDR2 YFSETQ come from the germline V gene. The CDR3 is CASSLAGNSYNEQFF. CDR3 sequence (DNA): TGCGCCAGCAGCTTGGCGGGTAACTCCTACAATGAGCAGTTCTTC.

The gene calls are TRBV11-2 and TRBJ2-7, with D unclear. V was pared by 1 base and J by 6 bases, with 7 bases between. In germline, CDR1 is SGHAT, CDR2 FQNNGV. The CDR3 extends over 12 amino acids. CDR3 sequence: CASSLGVREQYF. The CDR3 region has the DNA TGTGCCAGCAGCTTAGGTGTGCGCGAGCAGTACTTC.

V and J are TRBV11-1 and TRBJ1-4; TRBD1 aligns across 12 bases. V lost 3 bases to trimming and J lost 8 bases; unmatched junction nucleotides: 1. Germline lookup yields CDR1 SGHAT and CDR2 FQDESV (reference sequence). The CDR3 is made up of 14 amino acids. This CDR3 is CASSLGQGAEKLFF. The CDR3 region has the DNA TGTGCCAGCAGCTTGGGACAGGGGGCGGAAAAACTGTTTTTT.

This clone has just a few counts. Other nucleotide sequences in the sample specify the same CDR3. This sequence joins TRBV18 and TRBJ2-7, with TRBD2 identical over 7 bases. With 3 bases clipped from V and 3 bases from J, the junction kept 5 bases outside the gene matches. From germline, CDR1 is KGHSH and CDR2 LQKENI. This CDR3 contains 14 residues. The CDR3 DNA reads as TGTGCCAGCTCACCCCAAGCGGGGTTCTACGAGCAGTACTTC. Translation: CASSPQAGFYEQYF.

This clone is a singleton in its sample. The rearrangement uses TRBV2 and TRBJ1-4; 8 bases fit TRBD1. With V trimmed by 5 bases and J by 3 bases, 8 bases remained unmatched. The germline V gene encodes CDR1 SNHLY and CDR2 FYNNEI. CDR3 length equals 16 residues. The CDR3 spells CASSKGQERANEKLFF. The CDR3 bases are TGTGCCAGCAGTAAGGGACAGGAGAGGGCTAATGAAAAACTGTTTTTT.

The rearrangement joins TRBV6-2 or TRBV6-3 to TRBJ1-2; D perhaps matches TRBD1 (5 bases). The CDR3 consists of 13 residues. With 2 bases removed from V and 5 bases from J, the gap between germline ends came to 9 bases. From germline, CDR1 is MNHEY and CDR2 SVGEGT. CDR3: CASSYRDRYGYTF. CDR3 nucleotide sequence: TGTGCCAGCAGTTACCGTGACAGATATGGCTACACCTTC.

V gene TRBV7-9 combines with J gene TRBJ2-6, with D unclear. This CDR3 has 16 residues. V gave up 1 base and J gave up 1 base, with 8 bases separating them. Germline V gene lookup returns CDR1 SEHNR and CDR2 FQNEAQ (reference sequence). The CDR3 spells CASSLVGRSGANVLTF. The CDR3 bases are TGTGCCAGCAGCTTAGTCGGTCGGTCTGGGGCCAACGTCCTGACTTTC.

This chain joins TRBV2 and TRBJ1-2; 9 bases are shared with TRBD1. V dropped 3 bases and J dropped 4; count of bases not matched to a gene: 6. Germline CDR1 is SNHLY and CDR2 is FYNNEI. The CDR3 length is 15 residues. Here the CDR3 DNA reads TGTGCCAGCAGTGACGGGGGGACAGGGCGCTATGGCTACACCTTC. It codes for CASSDGGTGRYGYTF.

This chain connects TRBV11-3 to TRBJ1-4, with 7 bases aligning to TRBD1. The V gene end was trimmed by 5 bases and the J gene end by 5 bases; junction bases not matched to a gene: 8. The CDR3 has 15 residues. Germline CDR1 and CDR2: SGHNT and YENEEA. The CDR3 sequence: CASSAPGQTNEKLFF. In DNA, the CDR3 is TGTGCCAGCAGCGCCCCGGGACAGACGAATGAAAAACTGTTTTTT.

Here the CDR3 reads CASIQDSYSYNSPLHF. CDR3 DNA sequence: TGTGCCAGCATCCAGGATTCATACTCCTATAATTCACCCCTCCACTTT. The chain recombines TRBV2 with TRBJ1-6; D is uncertain. The V and J ends lost 7 bases and 0 bases respectively, with 13 bases between them. This CDR3 spans 16 amino acids. Germline CDR1 is SNHLY and CDR2 is FYNNEI.

This chain links TRBV9 with TRBJ2-3; 11 nucleotides match TRBD2. V was pared by 0 bases and J by 6 bases, with 6 bases of the junction left unmatched. The CDR3 contains 16 residues. Looked up from germline, CDR1 is SGDLS and CDR2 is YYNGEE. The CDR3 sequence is CASSVEGSGGADTQYF. CDR3 coding DNA: TGTGCCAGCAGCGTAGAGGGTAGCGGGGGGGCGGATACGCAGTATTTT.

CDR3 DNA sequence: TGTGCCTGGAGTGTACGACTAGGGGCCGGAAACTATGGCTACACCTTC. Translation: CAWSVRLGAGNYGYTF. The chain recombines TRBV30 with TRBJ1-2, with D possibly matching TRBD1 (5 bases). The CDR3 runs 16 residues. The ends were cut back, 0 bases at V and 2 bases at J, with 16 bases in the middle. Germline V gene lookup returns CDR1 GTSNPN and CDR2 SVGIG (reference sequence).

The chain combines TRBV5-1 with TRBJ2-7; D not resolved. Germline CDR1 and CDR2: SGHRS and YFSETQ. The CDR3 has 14 amino acids. V was cut by 2 bases and J by 3 bases, with 12 bases left in between. Here the CDR3 reads CASSFSTRYYEQYF. CDR3 DNA: TGCGCCAGCAGCTTCTCGACACGATACTACGAGCAGTACTTC.

This chain uses TRBV7-2 with TRBJ1-1; possibly TRBD1 for D (6 bases). The CDR3 has 14 residues. Germline loops: CDR1 SGHTA, CDR2 FQGNSA. V was cut by 4 bases and J by 5 bases, with 14 bases left in between. The CDR3, as DNA: TGTGCCAGCAGCTCACAGGGATATGAAACTGAAGCTTTCTTT. It specifies CASSSQGYETEAFF.

This sequence joins TRBV12-5 and TRBJ2-2; D remains unclear. The V end lost 4 bases, the J end lost 8 bases, and 14 bases lay between the germline ends. CDR1 and CDR2 from the germline V gene are LGHNT and FRNRAP. The CDR3 length is 14 residues. The chain's CDR3 is CASGSGQLLGELFF. DNA of the CDR3: TGTGCTAGTGGTTCGGGTCAGCTTCTTGGGGAGCTGTTTTTT.

The chain carries TRBV7-8 and TRBJ1-3; TRBD1 is a possible D gene (5 bases). The V end lost 5 bases, the J end lost 0 bases, and 8 bases lay between the germline ends. The CDR3 spans 14 residues. Germline V gene data show CDR1 as SGHVS and CDR2 as FQNEAQ. CDR3 sequence (DNA): TGTGCCAGCAGCCTTAGGGGCTCTGGAAACACCATATATTTT. Its protein product is CASSLRGSGNTIYF.

CDR3: CASSLDPGQGAGYGYTF. CDR3 sequence (DNA): TGCGCCAGCAGCTTGGATCCGGGACAGGGGGCTGGGTATGGCTACACCTTC. The chain is built from TRBV5-1 and TRBJ1-2; 12 positions match TRBD1. Trimming at V came to 0 bases and at J to 5 bases, leaving 8 bases not matched to a gene. CDR1 SGHRS and CDR2 YFSETQ come from the germline V gene. The CDR3 covers 17 residues.

The rearrangement joins TRBV4-2 to TRBJ1-1; 7 bases map to TRBD1. Trimming cost V 3 bases and J 6 bases; bases outside gene matches: 7. The CDR3 is 14 amino acids. The V gene's germline CDR1 is LGHNA and CDR2 YNFKEQ. CDR3 in amino acids: CASSHPGQGAEAFF. For the CDR3, the DNA is TGTGCCAGCAGCCACCCGGGCCAGGGGGCTGAAGCTTTCTTT.

The V call is TRBV7-3, the J call TRBJ2-2; maybe TRBD1 (5 bases). This CDR3 is 13 amino acids long. Trimming removed 4 bases from V and 4 bases from J, with 7 bases in between. Germline loops: CDR1 SGHTA, CDR2 FQGTGA. CDR3 protein: CASSSGFTGELFF. The DNA of the CDR3 is TGTGCCAGCAGCTCAGGGTTCACCGGGGAGCTGTTTTTT. The variable domain in full, completed from reference TRBV7-3 and TRBJ2-2, reads GAGVSQTPSNKVTEKGKYVELRCDPISGHTALYWYRQSLGQGPEFLIYFQGTGAADDSGLPNDRFFAVRPEGSVSTLKIQRTERGDSAVYLCASSSGFTGELFFGEGSRLTVL.

V usage is TRBV6-5 and J usage is TRBJ2-7; 8 nucleotides agree with TRBD2. This CDR3 region has 13 residues. Trimming removed 6 bases from V and 1 base from J; junction bases left unmatched: 2. Germline V gives CDR1 MNHEY, CDR2 SVGAGI. Here the CDR3 reads CASRGGGSYEQYF. CDR3 in DNA: TGTGCCAGCAGGGGCGGGGGGTCCTACGAGCAGTACTTC.

This sequence joins TRBV5-6 and TRBJ1-1; unclear D gene. The germline CDR1 and CDR2 sequences are SGHDT and YYEEEE. The CDR3 consists of 15 residues. Trimming pared 0 bases from V and 5 bases from J, leaving 14 bases between. The CDR3 spells CASSLAGEEMTEAFF. The DNA for the CDR3 is TGTGCCAGCAGCTTGGCCGGTGAGGAGATGACTGAAGCTTTCTTT.

This clone appeared a single time. This sequence joins TRBV13 and TRBJ2-4, with D perhaps matching TRBD2 (5 bases). The V and J ends lost 2 bases and 7 bases respectively, with 12 bases between them. The CDR3 consists of 14 residues. CDR1 is PRHDT and CDR2 is FYEKMQ in the germline V gene (reference sequence). The CDR3: CASSLSRVGNIQYF. The CDR3 DNA sequence: TGTGCCAGCAGCTTATCGAGGGTGGGGAACATTCAGTACTTC.

Written as DNA, the CDR3 is TGTGCCAGTAGCCTGGGACAGGGGTCCTACGAGCAGTACTTC. Translated, it gives CASSLGQGSYEQYF. This chain uses TRBV19 with TRBJ2-7; 10 nucleotides match TRBD1. This CDR3 contains 14 residues. In germline, CDR1 is LNHDA, CDR2 SQIVND (reference sequence). V lost 6 bases, J lost 1 base, and 3 bases stayed unmatched.

This chain joins TRBV3-1 (or the pseudogene TRBV3-2) and TRBJ2-4; D unresolved. V was cut by 1 base and J by 3 bases, with 10 bases left in between. The CDR3 consists of 15 residues. Germline values: CDR1 LGHDT, CDR2 YNNKEL (reference sequence). The DNA for the CDR3 is TGTGCCAGCAGCCAAGGGATACAGTTCAAAAACATTCAGTACTTC. Protein product: CASSQGIQFKNIQYF.

The V call is TRBV4-1, the J call TRBJ1-4; D is possibly TRBD1 (6 bases). The CDR3 has 18 amino acids. Trimming removed 2 bases at V and 8 bases at J, with 24 bases between. Looked up from germline, CDR1 is MGHRA and CDR2 is YSYEKL. CDR3 sequence (DNA): TGCGCCAGCAGCCAACTCGGTGGGGGAGGGACACGAGACGAAAAACTGTTTTTT. Protein: CASSQLGGGGTRDEKLFF.

This clone was counted once. This chain uses TRBV5-1 with TRBJ1-5, with a possible D match to TRBD1 (5 bases). This CDR3 spans 16 amino acids. Trimming shortened V by 0 bases and J by 2 bases, and 12 bases separated the two germline ends. Germline V gene lookup returns CDR1 SGHRS and CDR2 YFSETQ. The CDR3, as DNA: TGCGCCAGCAGCTTGGGTGGGGCGGCGGGCAATCAGCCCCAGCATTTT. Its protein product is CASSLGGAAGNQPQHF.

V is TRBV9 and J is TRBJ1-4, with D possibly matching TRBD1 (6 bases). The CDR3 totals 14 residues. CDR1 is SGDLS, CDR2 YYNGEE, per germline. Trimming pared 4 bases from V and 7 bases from J, leaving 14 bases between. CDR3 DNA: TGTGCCAGCAGCTGGCGGACAGATGGTGAAAAACTGTTTTTT. This sequence encodes CASSWRTDGEKLFF. Full variable domain (missing parts from reference TRBV9 and TRBJ1-4): DSGVTQTPKHLITATGQRVTLRCSPRSGDLSVYWYQQSLDQGLQFLIQYYNGEERAKGNILERFSAQQFPDLHSELNLSSLELGDSALYFCASSWRTDGEKLFFGSGTQLSVL.

The sample holds a few counts of this clone. This chain uses TRBV19 with TRBJ1-1; perhaps TRBD1 as D (6 bases). Trimming removed 1 base from V and 8 bases from J, with 14 bases in between. This CDR3 has 14 amino acids. CDR1 and CDR2 from the germline V gene are LNHDA and SQIVND (reference sequence). In nucleotides, the CDR3 is TGTGCCAGTAGTATAGGCGGCGAGGGGACAGAAGCTTTCTTT. Protein: CASSIGGEGTEAFF. The variable domain in full, with the rest retrieved from reference TRBV19 and TRBJ1-1, is DGGITQSPKYLFRKEGQNVTLSCEQNLNHDAMYWYRQDPGQGLRLIYYSQIVNDFQKGDIAEGYSVSREKKESFPLTVTSAQKNPTAFYLCASSIGGEGTEAFFGQGTRLTVV.

V gene TRBV12-5 combines with J gene TRBJ2-7; 7 nucleotides align to TRBD1. The trim removed 2 bases at V and 6 bases at J, leaving 4 bases unmatched. Per the germline V gene, CDR1 is LGHNT and CDR2 is FRNRAP. The CDR3 has 13 residues. The CDR3 region is CASGLRAGGEQYF. The DNA of the CDR3 is TGTGCTAGTGGTTTGAGGGCAGGGGGCGAGCAGTACTTC.

This chain joins TRBV24-1 and TRBJ2-3; 8 bases map to TRBD2. Germline V gene lookup returns CDR1 KGHDR and CDR2 SFDVKD. V was clipped by 6 bases and J by 6 bases; unmatched bases: 10. This CDR3 spans 15 amino acids. The CDR3 nucleotides read TGTGCCACCAGTTCGAGCGGGGGCCTGGTTGATACGCAGTATTTT. This gives the protein CATSSSGGLVDTQYF.

V usage is TRBV5-1 and J usage is TRBJ2-5, with 9 bases aligning to TRBD1. V was clipped by 4 bases and J by 4 bases; unmatched bases: 14. Germline V gene sequence: CDR1 SGHRS, CDR2 YFSETQ. This CDR3 region has 17 residues. The DNA for the CDR3 is TGCGCCAGCAGCACGGGGACAGGGACGGAGTATCGAGAGACCCAGTACTTC. It yields the protein CASSTGTGTEYRETQYF.